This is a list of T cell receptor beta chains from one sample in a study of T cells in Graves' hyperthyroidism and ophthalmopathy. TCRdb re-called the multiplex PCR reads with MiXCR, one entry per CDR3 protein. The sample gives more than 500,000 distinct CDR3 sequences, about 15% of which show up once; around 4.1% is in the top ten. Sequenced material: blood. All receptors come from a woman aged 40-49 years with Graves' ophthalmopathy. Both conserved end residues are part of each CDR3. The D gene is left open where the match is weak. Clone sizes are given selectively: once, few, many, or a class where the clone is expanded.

CDR3: CASSSPGTSGSGSYEQYF; DNA: TGTGCCAGCAGCTCTCCCGGGACTAGCGGGAGTGGGTCCTACGAGCAGTACTTC; J: TRBJ2-7; V: TRBV11-1; D: TRBD2; size: NA
CDR3: CASSLSGNPQETQYF; DNA: TGCGCCAGCAGCCTTAGCGGGAACCCCCAAGAGACCCAGTACTTC; J: TRBJ2-5; V: TRBV4-1; D: TRBD2; size: few
CDR3: CASSSVGAFF; DNA: TGTGCCAGCAGTTCCGTTGGGGCTTTCTTT; J: TRBJ1-1; V: TRBV28; D: NA; size: many
CDR3: CASSLVGGDGSPLHF; DNA: TGCGCCAGCAGCTTGGTGGGAGGGGATGGTTCACCCCTCCACTTT; J: TRBJ1-6; V: TRBV5-1; D: NA; size: many
CDR3: CASSGPQGISSYEQYF; DNA: TGTGCCAGCAGCGGCCCACAGGGGATTAGCTCCTACGAGCAGTACTTC; J: TRBJ2-7; V: TRBV13; D: TRBD1; size: many
CDR3: CASSRQQSQPQHF; DNA: TGTGCCAGCAGCCGACAGCAAAGTCAGCCCCAGCATTTT; J: TRBJ1-5; V: TRBV6-5; D: NA; size: many
CDR3: CASSGAGGGYGYTF; DNA: TGTGCCAGCAGCGGCGCAGGGGGTGGATATGGCTACACCTTC; J: TRBJ1-2; V: TRBV9; D: TRBD1; size: NA
CDR3: CATGTGSSSYNEQFF; DNA: TGTGCCACCGGAACAGGGTCTAGCTCCTACAATGAGCAGTTCTTC; J: TRBJ2-1; V: TRBV24-1; D: NA; size: NA
CDR3: CAWSGGVRAMNTEAFF; DNA: TGTGCCTGGAGCGGAGGGGTTAGAGCGATGAACACTGAAGCTTTCTTT; J: TRBJ1-1; V: TRBV30; D: NA; size: NA
CDR3: CASSLQVLTEAFF; DNA: TGTGCCAGCAGTTTACAAGTGCTTACTGAAGCTTTCTTT; J: TRBJ1-1; V: TRBV28; D: NA; size: many
CDR3: CATSAVSNQPRHF; DNA: TGTGCCACCAGTGCAGTTAGCAATCAGCCCCGGCATTTT; J: TRBJ1-5; V: TRBV24-1; D: NA; size: few
CDR3: CASSLGQRDYEQYF; DNA: TGTGCCAGCAGCTTGGGACAGCGAGACTACGAGCAGTACTTC; J: TRBJ2-7; V: TRBV5-6; D: NA; size: NA
CDR3: CASSLTDEQYF; DNA: TGTGCCAGCAGTTTGACGGACGAGCAGTACTTC; J: TRBJ2-7; V: TRBV28; D: NA; size: many